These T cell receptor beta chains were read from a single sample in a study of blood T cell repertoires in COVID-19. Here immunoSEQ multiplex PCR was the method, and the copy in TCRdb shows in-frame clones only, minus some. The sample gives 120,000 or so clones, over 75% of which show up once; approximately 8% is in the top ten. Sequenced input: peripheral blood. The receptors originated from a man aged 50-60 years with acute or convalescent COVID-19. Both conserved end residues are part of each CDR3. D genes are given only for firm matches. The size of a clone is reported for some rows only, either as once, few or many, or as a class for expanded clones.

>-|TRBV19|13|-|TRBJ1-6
CASSIRGFSPLHF
TGTGCCAGTAGTATTAGGGGGTTTTCACCCCTCCACTTT
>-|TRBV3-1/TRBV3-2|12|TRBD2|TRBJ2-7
CASGRGDYEQYF
TGTGCCAGTGGACGGGGGGACTACGAGCAGTACTTC
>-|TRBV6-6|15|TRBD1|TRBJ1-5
CASSLDRGPNQPQHF
TGTGCCAGCAGTTTGGACAGGGGGCCCAATCAGCCCCAGCATTTT
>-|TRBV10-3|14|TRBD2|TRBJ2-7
CAISEEAGVREQYF
TGTGCCATCAGTGAAGAAGCGGGAGTTCGCGAGCAGTACTTC
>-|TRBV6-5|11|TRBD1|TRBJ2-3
CASRAGTGQYF
TGTGCCAGCAGAGCCGGGACAGGGCAGTATTTT
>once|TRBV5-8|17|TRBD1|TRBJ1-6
CASSRNQGQAYNSPLHF
TGTGCCAGCAGCCGGAATCAAGGACAGGCCTATAATTCACCCCTCCACTTT
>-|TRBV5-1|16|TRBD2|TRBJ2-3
CASSPRLAPMGDTQYF
TGCGCCAGCAGCCCGAGACTAGCACCCATGGGAGATACGCAGTATTTT
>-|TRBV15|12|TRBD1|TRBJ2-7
CATSRGQGEQYF
TGTGCCACCAGCAGAGGACAGGGCGAGCAGTACTTC
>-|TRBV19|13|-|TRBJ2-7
CASSPGTPYEQYF
TGTGCCAGTTCCCCCGGGACACCTTACGAGCAGTACTTC
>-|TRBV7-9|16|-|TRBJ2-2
CASSLDVGTNTGELFF
TGTGCCAGCAGCTTAGATGTGGGGACAAACACCGGGGAGCTGTTTTTT
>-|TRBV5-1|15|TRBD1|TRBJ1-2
CASSWGGQGDYGYTF
TGCGCCAGCAGCTGGGGAGGACAGGGGGACTATGGCTACACCTTC
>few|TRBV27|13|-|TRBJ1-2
CASSRTGYYGYTF
TGTGCCAGCAGCCGAACAGGGTACTATGGCTACACCTTC
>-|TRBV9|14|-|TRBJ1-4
CASSVGQGSEKLFF
TGTGCCAGCAGCGTAGGCCAGGGCAGTGAAAAACTGTTTTTT
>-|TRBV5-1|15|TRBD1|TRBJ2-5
CASSSAGTGQETQYF
TGCGCCAGCAGCTCTGCCGGGACAGGACAAGAGACCCAGTACTTC
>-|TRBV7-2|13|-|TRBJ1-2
CASSLEGADGYTF
TGTGCCAGCAGCTTGGAGGGAGCAGATGGCTACACCTTC
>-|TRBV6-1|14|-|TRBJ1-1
CASSETGKTTEAFF
TGTGCCAGCAGTGAAACAGGCAAAACCACTGAAGCTTTCTTT
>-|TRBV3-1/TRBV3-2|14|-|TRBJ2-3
CASRAAISTDTQYF
TGTGCCAGCAGAGCGGCAATTAGCACAGATACGCAGTATTTT
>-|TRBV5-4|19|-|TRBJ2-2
CASSLGDLDRPANTGELFF
TGTGCCAGCAGCTTGGGGGACCTTGACAGGCCCGCGAACACCGGGGAGCTGTTTTTT
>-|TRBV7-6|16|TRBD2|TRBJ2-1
CASSLTSGRAGDEQFF
TGTGCCAGCAGCTTAACCAGCGGGAGGGCCGGGGATGAGCAGTTCTTC
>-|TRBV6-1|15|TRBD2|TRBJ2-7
CASSLARDYPYEQYF
TGTGCCAGCTCCCTTGCACGGGACTACCCCTACGAGCAGTACTTC
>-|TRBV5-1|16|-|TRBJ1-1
CASSSGFRGVNTEAFF
TGCGCCAGCAGTTCCGGTTTCCGGGGGGTAAACACTGAAGCTTTCTTT
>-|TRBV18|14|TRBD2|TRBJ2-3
CASSPNGGADTQYF
TGTGCCAGCTCACCAAACGGGGGGGCAGATACGCAGTATTTT
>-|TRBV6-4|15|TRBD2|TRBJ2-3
CASSDSLAGADTQYF
TGTGCCAGCAGTGACTCACTAGCGGGAGCAGATACGCAGTATTTT
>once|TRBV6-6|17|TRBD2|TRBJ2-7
CASTDSTSGRRSYEQYF
TGTGCCAGCACCGACTCGACTAGCGGGAGGAGGTCCTACGAGCAGTACTTC
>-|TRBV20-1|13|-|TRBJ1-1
CSASNKRNTEAFF
TGCAGTGCTAGTAACAAGCGAAACACTGAAGCTTTCTTT
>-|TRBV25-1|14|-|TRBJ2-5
CASSEFGAQETQYF
TGTGCCAGCAGTGAATTTGGGGCCCAAGAGACCCAGTACTTC
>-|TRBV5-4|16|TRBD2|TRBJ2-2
CASSSGLAGHTGELFF
TGTGCCAGCAGCTCCGGACTAGCGGGGCACACCGGGGAGCTGTTTTTT
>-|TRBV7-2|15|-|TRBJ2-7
CASSLYPGQGYEQYF
TGTGCCAGCAGCTTATACCCGGGACAAGGCTACGAGCAGTACTTC
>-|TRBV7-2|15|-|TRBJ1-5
CASSLSTGESQPQHF
TGTGCCAGCAGCTTGAGTACGGGGGAAAGTCAGCCCCAGCATTTT
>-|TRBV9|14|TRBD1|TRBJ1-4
CASSVADRVGKLFF
TGTGCCAGCAGCGTAGCCGACAGGGTTGGAAAACTGTTTTTT
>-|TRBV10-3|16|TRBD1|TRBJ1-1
CAISVPGGDMNTEAFF
TGTGCCATCAGTGTCCCAGGGGGCGATATGAACACTGAAGCTTTCTTT
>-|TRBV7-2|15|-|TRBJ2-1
CASSPWLSENNEQFF
TGTGCCAGCAGCCCATGGTTGTCGGAGAACAATGAGCAGTTCTTC
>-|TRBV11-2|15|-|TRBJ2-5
CASSLDSGNQETQYF
TGTGCCAGCAGCTTAGATTCGGGAAACCAAGAGACCCAGTACTTC
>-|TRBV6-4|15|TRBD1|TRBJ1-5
CASRGRTGKNQPQHF
TGTGCCAGCAGAGGACGGACAGGGAAAAATCAGCCCCAGCATTTT
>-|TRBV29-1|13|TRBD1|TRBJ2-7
CSVETLTGFEQYF
TGCAGCGTTGAAACCCTGACAGGGTTCGAGCAGTACTTC
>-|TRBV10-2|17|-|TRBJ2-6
CASSEARGVPGANVLTF
TGCGCCAGCAGTGAAGCCAGGGGGGTGCCTGGGGCCAACGTCCTGACTTTC
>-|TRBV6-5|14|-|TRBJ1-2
CASSYSAAPGGYTF
TGTGCCAGCAGTTACTCGGCGGCCCCGGGAGGCTACACCTTC
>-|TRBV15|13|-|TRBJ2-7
CATSRDISYEQYF
TGTGCCACCAGCAGAGATATTTCCTACGAGCAGTACTTC
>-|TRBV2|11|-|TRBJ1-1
CASSELSEAFF
TGTGCCAGCAGTGAATTGAGTGAAGCTTTCTTT
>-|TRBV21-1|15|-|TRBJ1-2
CASSKVRARHYGYTF
TGTGCCAGCAGCAAAGTCAGGGCTCGGCACTATGGCTACACCTTC
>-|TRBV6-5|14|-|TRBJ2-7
CASSYESGPREQYF
TGTGCCAGCAGTTACGAGTCAGGGCCCCGCGAGCAGTACTTC
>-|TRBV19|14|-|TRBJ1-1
CASSIGEVGREAFF
TGTGCCAGTAGTATAGGGGAGGTCGGCAGGGAGGCTTTCTTT
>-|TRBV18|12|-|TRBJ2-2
CASSPETGELFF
TGTGCCAGCTCACCCGAGACCGGGGAGCTGTTTTTT
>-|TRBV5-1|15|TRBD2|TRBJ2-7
CASSLVSGSSYEQYF
TGCGCCAGCAGCTTGGTTAGCGGGAGCTCCTACGAGCAGTACTTC